The TCR beta chain under discussion was sequenced for a study of CD8 T cells in ankylosing spondylitis. Study-wide results and caveats: A TCR beta motif made of 7 to 9 highly homologous variants seemed typical of ankylosing spondylitis blood.

The CDR3 contains 11 residues. CDR1 and CDR2 (germline): ENHRY, SYGVKD. The ends were cut back, 5 bases at V and 8 bases at J, with 7 bases in the middle. This clonotype was seen ten or more times. Its specificity is not known. With molecular barcodes, quantitative 5'-RACE was used to make the TCR beta libraries. TCRdb processed the 5' RACE reads anew with MiXCR; each CDR3 protein has one entry. The data show fewer than 450,000 distinct CDR3 sequences, more than 15% seen once. This clonotype was obtained from a male donor with ankylosing spondylitis. The V call is TRBV10-3, the J call TRBJ2-1; D uncertain. Specimen: blood, either unsorted or a sorted T cell fraction (not recorded which). The CDR3 DNA reads TGTGCCATCAGTACTGGGGATGAGCAGTTCTTC. Protein sequence: CAISTGDEQFF.